This TCR beta chain was obtained from a study of blood T cell repertoires in COVID-19. Study-wide context: There were acute and convalescent COVID-19 samples, and they came from the United States, Italy and Spain. PBMCs, B-cell-depleted T cells, or T cells were the source of the cDNA or gDNA that made up the material.

Profiling relied on immunoSEQ multiplex PCR, and the TCRdb table lists in-frame clones only, not all of them. The table records 150,000 to 200,000 clones, around four fifths of them present only once. Germline trimming cut 7 bases from V and 2 bases from J; bases unmatched to any gene: 17. The CDR3 contains 17 residues. Sequencing was done on a sample of peripheral blood. V is TRBV23-1 and J is TRBJ2-7; TRBD1 agrees at 7 bases. TRBV23-1 is an ORF, and what it does is uncertain. The clonotype comes from a human donor in a cohort sampled during active COVID-19. The CDR3 DNA reads TGCGCCAGCACCGCAAAAGACCGGGACAGAGGGACCTACGAGCAGTACTTC. Its translation: CASTAKDRDRGTYEQYF.